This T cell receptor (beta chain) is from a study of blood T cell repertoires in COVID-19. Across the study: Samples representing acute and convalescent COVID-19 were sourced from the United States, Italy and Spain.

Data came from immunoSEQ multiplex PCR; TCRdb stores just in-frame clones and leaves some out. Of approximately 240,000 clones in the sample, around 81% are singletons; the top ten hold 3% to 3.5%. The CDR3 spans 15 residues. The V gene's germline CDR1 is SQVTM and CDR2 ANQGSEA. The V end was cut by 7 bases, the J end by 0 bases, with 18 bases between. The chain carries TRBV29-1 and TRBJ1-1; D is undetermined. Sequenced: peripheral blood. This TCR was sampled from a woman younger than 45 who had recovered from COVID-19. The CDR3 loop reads CSGAAGWAMNTEAFF. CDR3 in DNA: TGCAGCGGGGCGGCGGGGTGGGCCATGAACACTGAAGCTTTCTTT.